Presented here are 10 T cell receptor beta chains from one specimen sequenced in a study of cytomegalovirus exposure and HLA in healthy donors. The PCR contained 60 Vbeta and 13 Jbeta primers. Only in-frame clones appear in the TCRdb table, and some are missing; sequencing was by immunoSEQ multiplex PCR. The sample lists roughly 150,000 clones; roughly 84% were seen once. The sequencing sample was made of PBMCs. The receptor set was obtained from a man younger than 45 in good health and CMV-seropositive.

The V and J genes are TRBV5-5 and TRBJ2-1; possibly TRBD2 for D (6 bases). The CDR3 is 14 residues long. CDR1 and CDR2 from the germline V gene are SGHKS and YYEKEE (reference sequence). The V end lost 4 bases, the J end lost 8 bases, and 16 bases lay between the germline ends. CDR3 sequence: CASSRTRDFYEQFF. DNA of the CDR3: TGTGCCAGCAGCCGAACCCGGGACTTCTATGAGCAGTTCTTC. Supplemented by reference TRBV5-5 and TRBJ2-1, the full variable domain reads DAGVTQSPTHLIKTRGQQVTLRCSPISGHKSVSWYQQVLGQGPQFIFQYYEKEERGRGNFPDRFSARQFPNYSSELNVNALLLGDSALYLCASSRTRDFYEQFFGPGTRLTVL.

The CDR3, as DNA: TGTGCCAGCAGCTCGAGGGCCCATGAACTAGTGAACACTGAAGCTTTCTTT. As protein: CASSSRAHELVNTEAFF. This chain connects TRBV7-2 to TRBJ1-1; D unresolved. This CDR3 has 17 residues. The V and J ends lost 4 bases and 0 bases respectively, with 18 bases between them. Germline lookup yields CDR1 SGHTA and CDR2 FQGNSA.

This clone was picked up one time. V gene TRBV2 combines with J gene TRBJ2-3, with TRBD2 matching over 7 bases. This CDR3 is built from 16 residues. The V segment lost 3 bases and the J segment 0 bases; nucleotides outside the gene matches: 6. The V gene's germline CDR1 is SNHLY and CDR2 FYNNEI. Written as DNA, the CDR3 is TGTGCCAGCAGTGACGGGGGGATAGCTAGCACAGATACGCAGTATTTT. This translates into CASSDGGIASTDTQYF.

The J gene is TRBJ2-1, the V gene TRBV10-3; 9 nucleotides agree with TRBD1. The germline V gene encodes CDR1 ENHRY and CDR2 SYGVKD. This CDR3 region has 17 residues. V shed 11 bases, J shed 1 base, and the junction held 15 bases outside the gene matches. The CDR3 nucleotides are TGTGCCTCTAGAGGACAGGGGAAAAGGGATTCCTACAATGAGCAGTTCTTC. Its protein product is CASRGQGKRDSYNEQFF.

This clone was counted a few times. The J gene is TRBJ1-1, the V gene TRBV5-6; 7 bases are shared with TRBD1. This CDR3 has 14 amino acids. V trimming: 4 bases; J trimming: 1 base; junction bases outside the gene matches: 4. Germline CDR1 SGHDT, CDR2 YYEEEE. Written as DNA, the CDR3 is TGTGCCAGCAGCGAGGGACAGCCGAACACTGAAGCTTTCTTT. Translating it yields CASSEGQPNTEAFF.

This clone was seen a few times. This chain links TRBV5-1 with TRBJ1-1, with 7 bases matching TRBD1. V was pared by 3 bases and J by 7 bases, with 6 bases of the junction left unmatched. The CDR3 runs to 13 residues. CDR1 is SGHRS and CDR2 is YFSETQ in the germline V gene. This chain's CDR3 is CASSSGQLYEAFF. CDR3 DNA sequence: TGCGCCAGCAGCTCGGGACAGCTCTATGAAGCTTTCTTT.

Only a few counts were recorded for this clone. The J gene is TRBJ1-5, the V gene TRBV4-1; 9 positions match TRBD1. The ends lost 4 bases at V and 3 bases at J; junction bases unmatched: 7. The germline V gene has CDR1 MGHRA and CDR2 YSYEKL. The CDR3 has 16 residues. As DNA, the CDR3 is TGCGCCAGCAGCCCGCGGGACAGGGCAGCCAATCAGCCCCAGCATTTT. Translating gives CASSPRDRAANQPQHF.

The chain carries TRBV11-2 and TRBJ2-4; D is unresolved. With 5 bases removed from V and 1 base from J, the gap between germline ends came to 9 bases. The CDR3 totals 14 residues. The V gene's germline CDR1 is SGHAT and CDR2 FQNNGV. In nucleotides, the CDR3 is TGTGCCAGCAGCCCCTATTTGGCCAAAAACATTCAGTACTTC. It specifies CASSPYLAKNIQYF. The complete variable domain, with remaining parts taken from reference TRBV11-2 and TRBJ2-4, reads EAGVAQSPRYKIIEKRQSVAFWCNPISGHATLYWYQQILGQGPKLLIQFQNNGVVDDSQLPKDRFSAERLKGVDSTLKIQPAKLEDSAVYLCASSPYLAKNIQYFGAGTRLSVL.

This clone has a single count. V gene TRBV5-1 combines with J gene TRBJ1-1, with D tentatively TRBD1 (6 bases). CDR3 length equals 13 residues. In germline, CDR1 is SGHRS, CDR2 YFSETQ. Trimming cost V 2 bases and J 4 bases, with 9 bases left between them. The CDR3 DNA reads TGCGCCAGCAGCTTCGAGGGGGTCACTGAAGCTTTCTTT. Translated: CASSFEGVTEAFF.

This chain connects TRBV11-3 to TRBJ2-3, with 7 bases that match TRBD2. The germline V gene encodes CDR1 SGHNT and CDR2 YENEEA. The CDR3 runs 16 residues. Trimming took 2 bases from V and 2 from J; bases not matched to a gene: 7. The CDR3 DNA reads as TGTGCCAGCAGCTTATATCGCGGGAGATCCACAGATACGCAGTATTTT. Protein: CASSLYRGRSTDTQYF.